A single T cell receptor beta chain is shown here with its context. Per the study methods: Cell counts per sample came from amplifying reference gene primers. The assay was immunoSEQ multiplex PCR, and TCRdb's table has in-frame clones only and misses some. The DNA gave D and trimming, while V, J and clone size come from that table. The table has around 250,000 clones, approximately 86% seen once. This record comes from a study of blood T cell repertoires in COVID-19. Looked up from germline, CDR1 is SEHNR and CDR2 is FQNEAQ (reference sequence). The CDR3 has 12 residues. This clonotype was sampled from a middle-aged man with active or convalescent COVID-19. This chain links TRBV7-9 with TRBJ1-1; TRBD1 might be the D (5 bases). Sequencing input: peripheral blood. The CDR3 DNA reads TGTGCAGCCGGGGGACGATGGACTGAAGCTTTCTTT. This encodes CAAGGRWTEAFF.